This T cell receptor beta chain was identified in a study of T cell responses to AZD1222 COVID-19 vaccine. Germline CDR1 MNHEY, CDR2 SVGAGI. The CDR3 sequence is 14 residues long. Deletions cut 6 bases from V and 5 bases from J, with 13 bases between. Profiling relied on immunoSEQ multiplex PCR, and the TCRdb table lists in-frame clones only, not all of them. The sample gives under 100,000 clones, 92% of which show up once; 6% to 8.5% is in the top ten. The TCR sequence derives from an adult in good health. V and J are TRBV6-5 and TRBJ2-2, with D maybe TRBD2 (6 bases). This sample comprised peripheral blood, obtained on day 0 of MenACWY control vaccination. CDR3 amino acids: CASSRPGGTGELFF. The CDR3 DNA reads as TGTGCCAGCAGCCGACCCGGGGGTACCGGGGAGCTGTTTTTT.